These T cell receptor beta chains were read from a single sample in a study of human T cells and chemical hapten exposure. TCRdb processed the RACE reads anew with MiXCR; each CDR3 protein has one entry. The table has around 95,000 distinct CDR3 sequences, about a tenth seen once. The sequenced sample was whole blood, obtained in connection with sensitization to the hapten diphenylcyclopropenone (DPC). Source of these receptors: an older woman with alopecia areata. Some clones in this sample may be carry-over from other donors' samples. Both conserved end residues are part of each CDR3. The D gene is left open where the match is weak. Where a row states a size, it is once, few, many or the class of an expanded clone; other rows omit it.

cdr3_nt cdr3_aa v_call clone_size j_call d_call
TGTGCCAGCAGTCGGAATAGCGGGGGGGCAGAGACCCAGTACTTC CASSRNSGGAETQYF TRBV12-3/TRBV12-4 NA TRBJ2-5 TRBD2
TGTGCCAGCTCACCACCGCAGCCTGACACAGATACGCAGTATTTT CASSPPQPDTDTQYF TRBV18 few TRBJ2-3 NA
TGCAGTGCTAGAGATCCCGGACTAGCGGGGGCCAATGAGCAGTTCTTC CSARDPGLAGANEQFF TRBV20-1 many TRBJ2-1 TRBD2
TGCGCCAGCAGCTTATCGCCGGGACAGGGGGTTGTGAACACTGAAGCTTTCTTT CASSLSPGQGVVNTEAFF TRBV5-1 NA TRBJ1-1 TRBD1
TGTGCCAGCTCACCGTACAGGGGCGGGGAGCAGTACTTC CASSPYRGGEQYF TRBV18 many TRBJ2-7 TRBD1
TGTGCCAGCAGCGCGAGCGGGGTGGTCACAGATACGCAGTATTTT CASSASGVVTDTQYF TRBV9 NA TRBJ2-3 TRBD2
TGTGCCAGCAGCCGGACAGGGGCAGGAAACACCATATATTTT CASSRTGAGNTIYF TRBV12-3/TRBV12-4 NA TRBJ1-3 TRBD1
TGTGCCAGCAGCCCCCCAAGCGCGGACTCCTACAATGAGCAGTTCTTC CASSPPSADSYNEQFF TRBV3-1 many TRBJ2-1 NA
TGTGCCAGCAGCTTCCGTGGTCTAGTAACTGCAGATACGCAGTATTTT CASSFRGLVTADTQYF TRBV9 few TRBJ2-3 NA
TGTGCCAGCAGTGCTTACATGAACACTGAAGCTTTCTTT CASSAYMNTEAFF TRBV6-2/TRBV6-3 many TRBJ1-1 NA
TGTGCCAGCACGGGACAGACGTACTCTGGAAACACCATATATTTT CASTGQTYSGNTIYF TRBV2 few TRBJ1-3 TRBD1
TGTGCCATGGGACAGGGGGCGCGGGGCCTAAATGAGCAGTTCTTC CAMGQGARGLNEQFF TRBV2 many TRBJ2-1 TRBD1
TGTGCCATCACCCGGGAAATACCAGATACGCAGTATTTT CAITREIPDTQYF TRBV10-3 many TRBJ2-3 NA
TGCAGTGCTTCTTCGGGACTAAACTCCTACGAGCAGTACTTC CSASSGLNSYEQYF TRBV20-1 NA TRBJ2-7 TRBD2
TGCAGCGTCCCGACAGAATTTAGCACAGATACGCAGTATTTT CSVPTEFSTDTQYF TRBV29-1 NA TRBJ2-3 NA
TGTGCCAGCAGCCCCTTGGGGGGGACCTACAATGAGCAGTTCTTC CASSPLGGTYNEQFF TRBV7-3 many TRBJ2-1 TRBD2